These 14 T cell receptor beta chains were all obtained from the same sample, sequenced in a study of Ad26.COV2.S vaccination and SARS-CoV-2 variants. Treatment: 15 to 20 received Ad26.COV2.S at low or high dose, single or two shots; roughly five received placebo; per-sample allocation not given. Day 63 after the first injection of vaccine or placebo was the sampling time. Method: immunoSEQ multiplex PCR; TCRdb's copy keeps in-frame clones and lacks some. This sample carries roughly 320,000 clones, around 87% of them seen once, and the ten largest clones take 3.4%. The material sequenced was peripheral blood, taken in a trial of Ad26.COV2.S vaccine versus placebo. These TCRs come from a person between 18 and 60 years old who received the Ad26.COV2.S COVID-19 vaccine or a placebo.

The chain links TRBV19 to TRBJ2-1; D remains unclear. Germline V CDR1 and CDR2: LNHDA, SQIVND (reference sequence). This CDR3 has 13 amino acids. Trimming took off 4 bases at V and 6 bases at J, with 10 bases between the two ends. The CDR3 is CASSTRATNEQFF. The CDR3 region has the DNA TGTGCCAGTAGTACCCGGGCCACCAATGAGCAGTTCTTC.

V gene TRBV30 combines with J gene TRBJ1-2, with a possible D match to TRBD1 (5 bases). V was pared by 2 bases and J by 1 base, with 17 bases between. This CDR3 has 16 residues. CDR1 and CDR2 from the germline V gene are GTSNPN and SVGIG (reference sequence). The CDR3 region is CAWSKYRDGLNYGYTF. CDR3 nucleotide sequence: TGTGCCTGGAGTAAATATCGGGACGGCCTTAACTATGGCTACACCTTC.

The V gene is TRBV5-8, the J gene TRBJ1-3, with 7 bases fitting TRBD1. V lost 2 bases to trimming and J lost 4 bases; unmatched junction nucleotides: 6. Germline V gene sequence: CDR1 SGHTS, CDR2 YDEGEE. The CDR3 spans 15 residues. DNA for the CDR3: TGTGCCAGCAGCTTCGAGGGGGCTTCGGGAAACACCATATATTTT. This gives the protein CASSFEGASGNTIYF.

The chain is built from TRBV6-5 and TRBJ2-5, with a possible D match to TRBD2 (7 bases). V shed 4 bases and J shed 4 bases, with 16 bases lying between them. CDR3 size: 15 residues. Germline CDR1 reads MNHEY; CDR2 reads SVGAGI. The CDR3 DNA reads TGTGCCAGCAGTTTCACGAGGGGGGGAGGAGAGACCCAGTACTTC. Translated: CASSFTRGGGETQYF.

The V and J genes are TRBV9 and TRBJ2-5; D is ambiguous. This CDR3 is 11 amino acids long. The V end lost 7 bases, the J end lost 5 bases, and 9 bases lay between the germline ends. Germline V gives CDR1 SGDLS, CDR2 YYNGEE. CDR3 bases: TGTGCCAGCTCAGCCGGGGAGACCCAGTACTTC. Residues: CASSAGETQYF.

This clone was seen a few times. DNA for the CDR3: TGCGCCAGCAGGGACAGGGATATGGGCTACACCTTC. Amino acids: CASRDRDMGYTF. The chain employs TRBV10-1 and TRBJ1-2; 8 nucleotides match TRBD1. Germline CDR1 and CDR2: WNHNN and SYGVQD (reference sequence). The V segment lost 6 bases and the J segment 8 bases; nucleotides outside the gene matches: 5. This CDR3 is 12 amino acids long.

The rearrangement links TRBV4-1 to TRBJ2-7; 9 nucleotides align to TRBD1. Trimming cost V 2 bases and J 0 bases; bases outside gene matches: 5. CDR1 and CDR2 (germline): MGHRA, YSYEKL. This CDR3 has 16 residues. The CDR3 DNA follows: TGCGCCAGCAGCCAACGTACGGGACAGGGCTCCTACGAGCAGTACTTC. Amino acid sequence: CASSQRTGQGSYEQYF.

The rearrangement links TRBV7-6 to TRBJ2-3; D is possibly TRBD1 or TRBD2 (5 bases each). The V gene's germline CDR1 is SGHVS and CDR2 FNYEAQ. This CDR3 spans 14 amino acids. Trimming left V 5 bases short and J 6 bases short, with 15 bases between. CDR3 DNA: TGTGCCAGCAGCCCAGGGACGGGCAAGGATACGCAGTATTTT. It translates to CASSPGTGKDTQYF.

This chain links TRBV3-1 (or the pseudogene TRBV3-2) with TRBJ2-3; TRBD2 matches 14 bases. The CDR3 contains 15 residues. Germline trimming cut 4 bases from V and 6 bases from J; bases unmatched to any gene: 3. The V gene's germline CDR1 is LGHDT and CDR2 YNNKEL (reference sequence). CDR3 amino acids: CASSLRTSGGDTQYF. The CDR3 bases are TGTGCCAGCAGCCTACGGACTAGCGGGGGGGATACGCAGTATTTT.

The V gene is TRBV7-3, the J gene TRBJ2-4; the match to TRBD1 covers 7 bases. The CDR3 length is 16 residues. Germline trimming cut 5 bases from V and 6 bases from J; bases unmatched to any gene: 13. Germline V lookup: CDR1 SGHTA, CDR2 FQGTGA. Written as DNA, the CDR3 is TGTGCCAGCAGCGTACAGGGGAGTGAGTGGGGAAACATTCAGTACTTC. Translated: CASSVQGSEWGNIQYF.

The J gene is TRBJ2-1, the V gene TRBV25-1; perhaps D is TRBD1 or TRBD2 (6 bases each). CDR1 is MGHDK and CDR2 is SYGVNS in the germline V gene. CDR3 length equals 14 residues. Trimming cost V 7 bases and J 5 bases, with 15 bases left between them. CDR3 coding DNA: TGTGCCAGCACCCGAGGGGGGCAGAACAATGAGCAGTTCTTC. Translation gives CASTRGGQNNEQFF.

V is TRBV7-9 and J is TRBJ2-1, with D possibly matching TRBD2 (5 bases). Trimming pared 3 bases from V and 11 bases from J, leaving 11 bases between. This CDR3 region has 12 residues. In germline, CDR1 is SEHNR, CDR2 FQNEAQ (reference sequence). The CDR3 sequence is CASSFAGGQQFF. CDR3 in DNA: TGTGCCAGCAGCTTTGCAGGAGGACAGCAGTTCTTC. The variable domain in full, completed from reference TRBV7-9 and TRBJ2-1, reads DTGVSQNPRHKITKRGQNVTFRCDPISEHNRLYWYRQTLGQGPEFLTYFQNEAQLEKSRLLSDRFSAERPKGSFSTLEIQRTEQGDSAMYLCASSFAGGQQFFGPGTRLTVL.

Only one count was recorded for this clone. V usage is TRBV5-6 and J usage is TRBJ1-2, with a weak D call TRBD1 (6 bases). CDR3 length: 15 amino acids. V dropped 4 bases and J dropped 4 bases, with 17 bases sitting between them. CDR1 is SGHDT and CDR2 is YYEEEE in the germline V gene. This CDR3 is CASSTGHRNLYGYTF. The CDR3 DNA sequence: TGTGCCAGCAGCACGGGACACCGGAACCTCTATGGCTACACCTTC.

The CDR3 here is CASSGRAQRLEQYF. The DNA of the CDR3 is TGTGCCAGCAGCGGCCGGGCTCAGAGGCTCGAGCAGTACTTC. J is TRBJ2-7 and V is TRBV5-8; D gene unclear. The V end was cut by 4 bases, the J end by 6 bases, with 17 bases between. CDR3 length: 14 amino acids. Per the germline V gene, CDR1 is SGHTS and CDR2 is YDEGEE. The entire variable domain, with the rest obtained from reference TRBV5-8 and TRBJ2-7, is as follows: EAGVTQSPTHLIKTRGQQATLRCSPISGHTSVYWYQQALGLGLQFLLWYDEGEERNRGNFPPRFSGRQFPNYSSELNVNALELEDSALYLCASSGRAQRLEQYFGPGTRLTVT.